The entry below describes one TCR beta chain. What it binds is unknown. There are 16 residues in the CDR3. V lost 3 bases to trimming and J lost 1 base; unmatched junction nucleotides: 6. Germline CDR1 and CDR2: MRHNA and SNTAGT. The data belong to a study of shared clonotypes between healthy human individuals. General study points: A few donors held about 5.1% of naive CD4 clonotypes in common.

Naive-designated CD8 cells lacked CD45RO, were positively enriched for CCR7, and omitted terminally differentiated effector memory CD45RA+ cells. Here immunoSEQ multiplex PCR was the method, and the copy in TCRdb shows in-frame clones only, minus some. The sample contains some 2,100,000 clones, approximately 94% of which appear only once. This sequence joins TRBV6-4 and TRBJ2-5; 9 bases are shared with TRBD2. The clonotype comes from a man aged 18 to 29 in good health. Some clones in this sample may be carry-over from other donors' samples. The specimen sequenced was naive CD8+ T cells from PBMCs. This CDR3 reads CASSEAAGGVQETQYF. As DNA, the CDR3 is TGTGCCAGCAGTGAGGCAGCGGGAGGCGTCCAAGAGACCCAGTACTTC.